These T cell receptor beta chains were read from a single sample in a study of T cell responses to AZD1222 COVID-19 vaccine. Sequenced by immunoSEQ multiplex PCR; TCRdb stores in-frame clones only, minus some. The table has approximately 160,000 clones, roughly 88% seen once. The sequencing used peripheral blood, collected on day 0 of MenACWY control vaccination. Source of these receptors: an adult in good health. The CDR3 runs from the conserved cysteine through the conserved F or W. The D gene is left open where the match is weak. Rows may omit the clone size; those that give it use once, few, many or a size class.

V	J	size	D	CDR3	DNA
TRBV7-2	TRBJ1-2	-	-	CASSLVTSRGYTF	TGTGCCAGCAGCTTGGTCACAAGCCGTGGCTACACCTTC
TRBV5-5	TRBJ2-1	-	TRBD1	CASSPDRAREQFF	TGTGCCAGCAGCCCAGACAGGGCGAGGGAGCAGTTCTTC
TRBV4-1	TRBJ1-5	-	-	CASSQAGSNQPQHF	TGCGCCAGCAGCCAAGCAGGGAGCAATCAGCCCCAGCATTTT
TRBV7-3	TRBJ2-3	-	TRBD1	CASSRTGATDTQYF	TGTGCCAGCAGCCGGACAGGGGCCACAGATACGCAGTATTTT
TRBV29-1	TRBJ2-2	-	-	CSVEAPANTGELFF	TGCAGCGTGGAAGCCCCCGCGAACACCGGGGAGCTGTTTTTT
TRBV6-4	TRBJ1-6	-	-	CASSDTVGVGTPLHF	TGTGCCAGCAGTGACACCGTCGGGGTTGGGACACCCCTCCACTTT
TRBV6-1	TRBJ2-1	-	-	CASREGAYNEQFF	TGTGCCAGCAGGGAAGGGGCTTACAATGAGCAGTTCTTC
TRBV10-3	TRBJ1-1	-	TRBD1	CAIRGQMNTEAFF	TGTGCCATCAGGGGACAGATGAACACTGAAGCTTTCTTT
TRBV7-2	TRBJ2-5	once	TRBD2	CASSLVGGLAGVQETQYF	TGTGCCAGCAGCTTAGTTGGGGGACTAGCGGGGGTGCAAGAGACCCAGTACTTC
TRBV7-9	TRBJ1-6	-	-	CASSLGEGVSPLHF	TGTGCCAGCAGCTTGGGTGAGGGAGTTTCACCCCTCCACTTT
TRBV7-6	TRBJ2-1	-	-	CASSFRARNNEQFF	TGTGCCAGCAGCTTTAGGGCCCGGAACAATGAGCAGTTCTTC
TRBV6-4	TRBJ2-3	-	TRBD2	CASSGTSGGADTQYF	TGTGCCAGCAGTGGGACTAGCGGGGGGGCCGATACGCAGTATTTT
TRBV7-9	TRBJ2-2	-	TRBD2	CASSSGLAGGLGGELFF	TGTGCCAGCAGCTCCGGACTAGCGGGGGGGCTAGGCGGGGAGCTGTTTTTT
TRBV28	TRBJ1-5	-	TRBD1	CASSDTGTGLHQPQHF	TGTGCCAGCAGCGACACCGGGACAGGTCTCCACCAGCCCCAGCATTTT
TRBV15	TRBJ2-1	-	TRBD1	CATRGDRWGEQFF	TGTGCCACCAGGGGGGACAGGTGGGGTGAGCAGTTCTTC
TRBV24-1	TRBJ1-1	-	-	CATSDAGTGNTEAFF	TGTGCCACCAGTGATGCCGGGACTGGGAACACTGAAGCTTTCTTT
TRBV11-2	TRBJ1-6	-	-	CASSNTGSASPLHF	TGTGCCAGCAGCAATACAGGGTCGGCTTCACCCCTCCACTTT
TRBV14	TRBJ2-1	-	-	CASSQGIGIGRGNEQFF	TGTGCCAGCAGCCAAGGGATCGGGATCGGCAGGGGCAATGAGCAGTTCTTC
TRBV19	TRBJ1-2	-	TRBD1	CASSPPGGAGGGGYTF	TGTGCCAGTAGTCCCCCTGGAGGGGCAGGGGGCGGAGGCTACACCTTC
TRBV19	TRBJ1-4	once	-	CASSSSRAVTNEKLFF	TGTGCCAGTAGTAGCTCCAGGGCGGTAACTAATGAAAAACTGTTTTTT
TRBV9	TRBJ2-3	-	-	CASSVGRGTDTQYF	TGTGCCAGCAGCGTAGGCAGGGGCACAGATACGCAGTATTTT
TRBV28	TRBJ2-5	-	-	CATTGWGRPKETQYF	TGTGCCACCACCGGCTGGGGACGGCCGAAAGAGACCCAGTACTTC
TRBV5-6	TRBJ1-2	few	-	CASSYGQISGYTF	TGTGCCAGCAGCTACGGACAAATTAGTGGCTACACCTTC
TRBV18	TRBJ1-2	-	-	CASSERTAFNGYTF	TGTGCCAGCTCAGAGAGGACAGCATTTAATGGCTACACCTTC
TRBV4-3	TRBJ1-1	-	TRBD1	CASSSTGVDTEAFF	TGCGCCAGCAGCTCTACAGGGGTGGACACTGAAGCTTTCTTT
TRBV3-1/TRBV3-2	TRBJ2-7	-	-	CASRKGGETYEQYF	TGTGCCAGCAGAAAGGGGGGAGAGACCTACGAGCAGTACTTC
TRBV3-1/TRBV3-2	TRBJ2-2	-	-	CASSHRGTGELFF	TGTGCCAGCAGCCACCGGGGCACCGGGGAGCTGTTTTTT
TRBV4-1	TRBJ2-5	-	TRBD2	CASSQQASGPQETQYF	TGCGCCAGCAGCCAGCAGGCTAGCGGACCTCAAGAGACCCAGTACTTC
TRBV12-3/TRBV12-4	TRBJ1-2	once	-	CASAYRVDYGYTF	TGTGCCAGCGCATACAGGGTGGACTATGGCTACACCTTC
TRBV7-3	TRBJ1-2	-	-	CASSLSSQTNYGYTF	TGTGCCAGCAGCTTAAGCTCGCAGACTAACTATGGCTACACCTTC
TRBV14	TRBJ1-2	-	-	CASSQVVGEDYGYTF	TGTGCCAGCAGCCAAGTAGTCGGGGAGGACTATGGCTACACCTTC
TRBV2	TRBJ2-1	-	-	CASSLGRYNEQFF	TGTGCCAGCAGTCTGGGACGTTACAATGAGCAGTTCTTC
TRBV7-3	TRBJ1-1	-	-	CASSLTGNQNTEAFF	TGTGCCAGCAGCTTAACTGGCAACCAGAACACTGAAGCTTTCTTT